This TCR beta chain was recovered during a study of T and B cells in COVID-19 patients. Overall study findings and caveats: Sorted SARS-CoV-2-responsive or tetramer+ T cells and CD4+, regulatory and CD8+ subsets were not yet sequenced.

Blood genomic DNA input for TRB amplification was 250-500 ng. Multiplex PCR with BIOMED2 TRB-A/B primer pools amplified TRB rearrangements. TCRdb analysed the multiplex PCR reads with MiXCR anew, one entry per CDR3 protein. Of some 3,100 distinct CDR3 sequences in the sample, approximately 24% were seen once. Germline CDR1 reads MNHEY; CDR2 reads SVGAGI. The CDR3 runs to 15 residues. The V gene end was trimmed by 3 bases and the J gene end by 3 bases; junction bases not matched to a gene: 7. This clonotype is labeled medium-sized. The antigen is not known. The chain links TRBV6-5 to TRBJ2-7, with 8 bases fitting TRBD2. Sequenced sample: blood. The clonotype was recovered from a human donor with active COVID-19. The CDR3 DNA reads TGTGCCAGCAGTTATAGAGCGGGAGATATCTACGAGCAGTACTTC. Its protein product is CASSYRAGDIYEQYF.